The 21 T cell receptor beta chains presented below share a single source sample, sequenced in a study of T cells in women clearing cervical HPV infection. Profiled with immunoSEQ multiplex PCR; TCRdb holds only in-frame clones, not every one. The sample's table shows some 30,000 clones. Specimen: blood buffy coat. Receptor source: a woman between 18 and 70 years old with a cervical HPV16 infection that either progressed to CIN3+ or cleared (not recorded which).

Points on this clone: Read coverage stops 3 residues before the CDR3 terminus; the germline J gene supplies the remainder. This chain connects TRBV2 to TRBJ1-1; D is possibly TRBD1 (5 bases). The CDR3 is 14 amino acids. V lost 4 bases and J 4 bases, leaving 13 bases between the germline ends. Germline CDR1 SNHLY, CDR2 FYNNEI. CDR3 bases read: TGTGCCAGCAGTGGGGGGGACGGGAGCACTGAA. This gives the protein CASSGGDGSTE. In full, the CDR3 reads CASSGGDGSTEAFF.

As to this clone: From the germline J gene comes the end of the CDR3, since the read stops 3 residues before it. This chain links TRBV11-2 with TRBJ2-3, with TRBD2 matching 9 bases. CDR1 and CDR2 from the germline V gene are SGHAT and FQNNGV. The V gene end was trimmed by 4 bases and the J gene end by 5 bases; junction bases not matched to a gene: 4. The CDR3 covers 14 residues. The CDR3 bases that were read are TGTGCCAGCAGCTATAGCGGGGGAGGAGATACG. Protein sequence: CASSYSGGGDT. The whole CDR3 region reads CASSYSGGGDTQYF.

As for this clone: The CDR3 is cut off 3 residues early in the read; its end comes from the germline J gene. The gene calls are TRBV7-7 and TRBJ2-1, with TRBD2 matching over 15 bases. The germline CDR1 and CDR2 sequences are SSHAT and FNYEAQ (reference sequence). This CDR3 is 16 amino acids long. J was trimmed by 7 bases and V by 5 bases; bases with no gene match: 6. This chain's CDR3 is CASSPRTSGRANEQFF. The part of the CDR3 DNA that was read is TGTGCCAGCAGCCCGCGGACTAGCGGGAGGGCTAATGAG.

Details on this clone: The read ends 3 residues shy of where the CDR3 ends; the end is completed using the germline J gene. This chain uses TRBV6-1 with TRBJ2-7; TRBD2 matches at 10 bases. CDR3 length: 15 amino acids. The germline V gene has CDR1 MNHNS and CDR2 SASEGT. The J segment lost 2 bases and the V segment lost 3 bases, leaving 4 bases of the junction unmatched. The DNA read from the CDR3 is TGTGCCAGCAGTGATGGACTAGCGGTCGCCTACGAG. This codes for CASSDGLAVAYE. The entire CDR3 protein reads CASSDGLAVAYEQYF.

Note on this clone: The read gets to within 3 residues of the CDR3 end, and the germline J gene fills in the rest. The rearrangement joins TRBV7-8 to TRBJ1-2; unclear D gene. The CDR3 extends over 13 amino acids. Germline V gene sequence: CDR1 SGHVS, CDR2 FQNEAQ. CDR3 DNA (partial): TGTGCCAGCAGCTCATCTAGCGGGAACGAC. This gives the protein CASSSSSGND. The whole CDR3 reads CASSSSSGNDYTF.

On this clone itself: The read comes to an end 3 residues before the CDR3 does, leaving the germline J gene to fill in the end. The chain joins TRBV5-1 to TRBJ2-7; the D gene is possibly TRBD2 (5 bases). The CDR3 contains 14 residues. Per germline, CDR1 SGHRS and CDR2 YFSETQ. V lost 1 base, J lost 3 bases, and 11 bases lay in between. CDR3 in amino acids: CASSLNDGVYEQYF. CDR3 DNA, as far as it was read: TGCGCCAGCAGCTTGAACGACGGGGTCTACGAG.

Points on this clone: Read data end 3 residues before the CDR3 end; the end is taken from the germline J gene. The chain combines TRBV5-6 with TRBJ2-1; D not certain. In germline, CDR1 is SGHDT, CDR2 YYEEEE. The CDR3 extends over 15 amino acids. V was shortened by 4 bases and J by 2 bases, with 13 bases between the two germline ends. The covered CDR3 bases are TGTGCCAGCAGCGTAGAAAGGGCCACCTACAATGAG. Translation gives CASSVERATYNE. The whole CDR3 sequence reads CASSVERATYNEQFF.

Note on this clone: The sequence runs out 3 residues before the end of the CDR3; the remainder is reconstructed from the germline J gene. The chain employs TRBV20-1 and TRBJ2-1, with 14 positions matching TRBD2. CDR1 is DFQATT and CDR2 is SNEGSKA in the germline V gene (reference sequence). The CDR3 consists of 20 residues. Trimming cost V 4 bases and J 6 bases; bases outside gene matches: 20. The covered CDR3 bases are TGCAGTGCTAACCCCCCCCGGGGGACTAGCGGGAGTATAGGGGCCAATGAG. It translates to CSANPPRGTSGSIGANE. The full CDR3 is CSANPPRGTSGSIGANEQFF.

With respect to this clone: The CDR3 is cut off 3 residues early in the read; its end comes from the germline J gene. This rearrangement joins TRBV2 to TRBJ1-1, with D possibly being TRBD1 (6 bases). There are 12 residues in the CDR3. Germline CDR1 reads SNHLY; CDR2 reads FYNNEI. This CDR3 is CASSFTGQEAFF. The CDR3 DNA, read in part, is TGTGCCAGCAGCTTCACAGGGCAAGAA.

In regard to this clone: The read terminates 3 residues ahead of where the CDR3 ends, so the germline J gene completes it. The chain couples TRBV19 to TRBJ1-2; no clear D. The CDR3 contains 17 residues. Germline lookup yields CDR1 LNHDA and CDR2 SQIVND (reference sequence). Partial CDR3 DNA: TGTGCCAGTAGTATCGAGGGAGCAGCGGGAGTTTACGGTGAC. Residues: CASSIEGAAGVYGD. The whole CDR3 is CASSIEGAAGVYGDYTF.

About this clone itself: The read falls 3 residues short of the CDR3 end, and the missing part is taken from the germline J gene. The J gene is TRBJ2-5, the V gene TRBV11-2; weak D call: TRBD2 (6 bases). Germline values: CDR1 SGHAT, CDR2 FQNNGV. This CDR3 spans 13 amino acids. V lost 1 base, J lost 5 bases, and 8 bases lay in between. Partial CDR3 DNA: TGTGCCAGCAGCTTAGTTGCGGGGGAGACC. It encodes CASSLVAGET. In full, the CDR3 reads CASSLVAGETQYF.

For this clone: The read gets to within 3 residues of the CDR3 end, and the germline J gene fills in the rest. The V gene is TRBV19, the J gene TRBJ2-7; TRBD1 aligns across 8 bases. V lost 3 bases, J lost 4 bases, and 8 bases stayed unmatched. Germline V gene lookup returns CDR1 LNHDA and CDR2 SQIVND (reference sequence). CDR3 length equals 15 residues. The part of the CDR3 DNA that was read is TGTGCCAGTAGTATTCAAGCAGGGGGCATATACGAG. Translated, it gives CASSIQAGGIYE. The full CDR3 protein reads CASSIQAGGIYEQYF.

For this clone: The read is 3 residues too short to cover the CDR3 end, so that end is filled in from the germline J gene. This chain uses TRBV20-1 with TRBJ2-1; 8 bases line up with TRBD2. Germline V gene lookup returns CDR1 DFQATT and CDR2 SNEGSKA (reference sequence). V dropped 6 bases and J dropped 0; count of bases not matched to a gene: 10. The CDR3 spans 16 residues. Partial CDR3 DNA: TGCAGTGCCCCCCAGGGTCGGGGGGGCTCCTACAATGAG. Amino acid sequence: CSAPQGRGGSYNE. The full CDR3 is CSAPQGRGGSYNEQFF.

Remarks on this clone: The DNA ends 3 residues before the CDR3 does, and the rest of the CDR3 is filled in from the germline J gene. This rearrangement joins TRBV19 to TRBJ2-3; a weak D match, TRBD1 (6 bases). The CDR3 loop spans 16 amino acids. Germline CDR1 and CDR2: LNHDA and SQIVND (reference sequence). V was trimmed by 1 base and J by 4 bases, leaving 15 bases between them. The CDR3 protein is CASSIAGRAGADTQYF. The DNA read from the CDR3 is TGTGCCAGTAGTATAGCGGGGCGGGCAGGGGCAGATACG. The whole variable domain, remainder taken from reference TRBV19 and TRBJ2-3, is DGGITQSPKYLFRKEGQNVTLSCEQNLNHDAMYWYRQDPGQGLRLIYYSQIVNDFQKGDIAEGYSVSREKKESFPLTVTSAQKNPTAFYLCASSIAGRAGADTQYFGPGTRLTVL.

Turning to this clone: Sequencing ends 3 residues short of the CDR3 end; the germline J gene provides the rest. This chain uses TRBV5-4 with TRBJ2-7, with 8 nucleotides matching TRBD1. The CDR3 loop spans 14 amino acids. J lost 1 base, V lost 2 bases, and 2 bases had no gene match. The germline V gene encodes CDR1 SGHNT and CDR2 YYREEE (reference sequence). CDR3 bases read: TGTGCCAGCAGCTTCGACAGGGGTTCCTACGAG. It encodes CASSFDRGSYE. The full-length CDR3 reads as CASSFDRGSYEQYF.

On this clone: Relative to the germline gene, one junction end is altered; a read error may explain this. The read ends 3 residues early relative to the CDR3; the germline J gene fills the gap. V usage is TRBV11-2 and J usage is TRBJ1-1; D perhaps matches TRBD1 (5 bases). The CDR3 totals 15 residues. Germline CDR1 SGHAT, CDR2 FQNNGV. The sequenced part of the CDR3 DNA is TGTGCCAGCAGCTGGACGGGCAGGGTGAAAACTGAA. Protein sequence: CASSWTGRVKTE. In full, the CDR3 reads CASSWTGRVKTEAFF.

On this clone itself: The CDR3 is cut off 3 residues early in the read; its end comes from the germline J gene. This rearrangement joins TRBV19 to TRBJ2-7, with D possibly TRBD2 on 5 matching bases. From germline, CDR1 is LNHDA and CDR2 SQIVND (reference sequence). V gave up 3 bases and J gave up 6 bases, with 12 bases separating them. This CDR3 is 13 amino acids long. CDR3 loop: CASSIPLAPEQYF. Partial CDR3 DNA: TGTGCCAGTAGTATCCCCTTAGCGCCCGAG. The full variable domain, completed using reference TRBV19 and TRBJ2-7, is DGGITQSPKYLFRKEGQNVTLSCEQNLNHDAMYWYRQDPGQGLRLIYYSQIVNDFQKGDIAEGYSVSREKKESFPLTVTSAQKNPTAFYLCASSIPLAPEQYFGPGTRLTVT.

Points on this clone: The CDR3 end falls 3 residues outside the read, so it is completed with the germline J gene. The V gene is TRBV5-6, the J gene TRBJ2-7; 7 positions agree with TRBD1. J was trimmed by 5 bases and V by 4 bases; bases with no gene match: 9. This CDR3 has 14 amino acids. CDR1 SGHDT and CDR2 YYEEEE come from the germline V gene. CDR3 in amino acids: CASSPQGVVHEQYF. CDR3 DNA, as far as it was read: TGTGCCAGCAGCCCCCAGGGGGTAGTACACGAG.

For this clone: The read ends 3 residues shy of where the CDR3 ends; the end is completed using the germline J gene. The chain uses TRBV11-2 and TRBJ1-1, with D possibly TRBD1 on 5 matching bases. Germline values: CDR1 SGHAT, CDR2 FQNNGV. The CDR3 is 14 amino acids. Trimming took 3 bases from V and 6 from J, leaving 14 bases between them. This CDR3 is CASSFTPGDSEAFF. The CDR3 DNA, read in part, is TGTGCCAGCAGCTTTACCCCGGGGGATTCTGAA.

Comment on this clone: The read is 3 residues too short to cover the CDR3 end, so that end is filled in from the germline J gene. The gene calls are TRBV20-1 and TRBJ2-7, with D possibly being TRBD1 or TRBD2 (6 bases each). Trimming took 3 bases from V and 0 from J, leaving 9 bases between them. This CDR3 spans 13 amino acids. Germline V CDR1 and CDR2: DFQATT, SNEGSKA (reference sequence). The sequenced CDR3 bases are TGCAGTGCTAGGGAGGGGGTCTCCTACGAG. Residues: CSAREGVSYE. The complete CDR3 reads CSAREGVSYEQYF.

Concerning this clone itself: The read ends 3 residues shy of where the CDR3 ends; the end is completed using the germline J gene. The chain is built from TRBV5-1 and TRBJ2-2, with no clear D. Germline assignment: CDR1 SGHRS and CDR2 YFSETQ. The CDR3 is made up of 16 amino acids. The CDR3 loop is CASSLEGRAVNEKLFF. The CDR3 DNA, read in part, is TGCGCCAGCAGCTTGGAGGGCAGAGCCGTTAATGAAAAG.